Following are 16 T cell receptor beta chains from one sample sequenced in a study of identical twins. TCRdb fed the 5' RACE reads into MiXCR, producing one record per CDR3 protein. The data show about 550,000 distinct CDR3 sequences, around 22% seen once. These data were likewise used in another study, on yellow fever vaccine responses in identical twins.

Sequenced input: CD4+ T cells sorted from blood. Source of these receptors: a woman in her late teens or twenties in good health.

This clonotype was observed a handful of times. The CDR3: CSARDPLRDRMNTEAFF. The CDR3 nucleotides read TGCAGTGCTAGAGATCCTCTGAGAGATCGAATGAACACTGAAGCTTTCTTT. V is TRBV20-1 and J is TRBJ1-1; no firm D call. CDR3 length: 17 amino acids. Germline-derived CDR1 and CDR2 are DFQATT and SNEGSKA (reference sequence). The V gene lost 0 bases and the J gene lost 0 bases, with 17 bases spanning the gap.

In its sample, this clonotype was seen many times. The chain has TRBV12-3 or TRBV12-4 and TRBJ2-2; 7 bases match TRBD1. The CDR3 extends over 14 amino acids. After removal of 3 bases from V and 4 bases from J, the junction contained 2 bases not matched to a gene. The CDR3 here is CASSLGQPTGELFF. CDR3 sequence (DNA): TGTGCCAGCAGTTTGGGACAGCCCACCGGGGAGCTGTTTTTT.

This clonotype was seen many times. This chain connects TRBV12-3 or TRBV12-4 to TRBJ2-2; D unresolved. The ends were cut back, 2 bases at V and 0 bases at J, with 7 bases in the middle. CDR3 length: 15 residues. The CDR3 DNA reads as TGTGCCAGCAGTTTAACCGGTACGAACACCGGGGAGCTGTTTTTT. Protein product: CASSLTGTNTGELFF.

This clonotype was seen only a few times. J is TRBJ2-7 and V is TRBV20-1, with a tentative D call TRBD1 (6 bases). The germline V and J ends were trimmed by 6 bases and 1 base, with 19 bases remaining between them. The length of the CDR3 is 15 residues. From germline, CDR1 is DFQATT and CDR2 SNEGSKA (reference sequence). This CDR3 reads CSAPHTGIHSYEQYF. The DNA of the CDR3 is TGCAGTGCCCCGCATACAGGGATTCATTCCTACGAGCAGTACTTC.

This clonotype was detected only a few times. The rearrangement links TRBV10-3 to TRBJ2-7; 9 nucleotides line up with TRBD1. Per germline, CDR1 ENHRY and CDR2 SYGVKD. CDR3 size: 15 residues. Germline trimming cut 4 bases from V and 2 bases from J; bases unmatched to any gene: 6. In nucleotides, the CDR3 is TGTGCCATCAGTGGGGGACAGGGTCACCCCTACGAGCAGTACTTC. Translating it yields CAISGGQGHPYEQYF.

This clonotype was seen a handful of times. This chain uses TRBV15 with TRBJ2-7, with 7 bases identical to TRBD2. This CDR3 comprises 15 residues. Germline trimming cut 1 base from V and 4 bases from J; bases unmatched to any gene: 7. In germline, CDR1 is LNHNV, CDR2 YYDKDF (reference sequence). CDR3 DNA sequence: TGTGCCACCAGCAGAGGGGGGGACTACGCTTACGAGCAGTACTTC. It is translated as CATSRGGDYAYEQYF. Complete variable domain (other parts from reference TRBV15 and TRBJ2-7): DAMVIQNPRYQVTQFGKPVTLSCSQTLNHNVMYWYQQKSSQAPKLLFHYYDKDFNNEADTPDNFQSRRPNTSFCFLDIRSPGLGDTAMYLCATSRGGDYAYEQYFGPGTRLTVT.

This clonotype showed up just once. The chain combines TRBV12-3 or TRBV12-4 with TRBJ1-5; 8 nucleotides line up with TRBD1. The trim removed 6 bases at V and 8 bases at J, leaving 12 bases unmatched. The CDR3 runs to 15 residues. CDR3 sequence (DNA): TGTGCCAGCAGCCCGACGGGACAGGCCCAAAAGCCCCAGCATTTT. It specifies CASSPTGQAQKPQHF.

This clonotype was counted a few times. CDR3 sequence reads: CASRPIPSNQPQHF. CDR3 DNA sequence: TGCGCCAGTCGGCCCATACCTAGCAATCAGCCCCAGCATTTT. The chain uses TRBV5-1 and TRBJ1-5, with D unresolved. This CDR3 spans 14 amino acids. The germline CDR1 and CDR2 sequences are SGHRS and YFSETQ. V was trimmed by 8 bases and J by 0 bases, leaving 12 bases between them.

The chain is built from TRBV19 and TRBJ2-1; D remains ambiguous. CDR3 length equals 15 residues. Trimming cost V 6 bases and J 1 base, with 13 bases left between them. Germline-derived CDR1 and CDR2 are LNHDA and SQIVND (reference sequence). Here the CDR3 reads CASSTVRLSYNEQFF. CDR3 nucleotide sequence: TGTGCCAGTAGCACGGTTCGTCTGTCCTACAATGAGCAGTTCTTC.

This sequence joins TRBV20-1 and TRBJ2-7, with 11 bases matching TRBD2. The V gene end was trimmed by 0 bases and the J gene end by 3 bases; junction bases not matched to a gene: 10. The CDR3 runs 17 residues. CDR1 and CDR2 from the germline V gene are DFQATT and SNEGSKA (reference sequence). The chain's CDR3 is CSARDRASGRTFYEQYF. In DNA, the CDR3 is TGCAGTGCTAGAGATCGGGCTAGCGGGAGGACCTTCTACGAGCAGTACTTC.

This clonotype has only a few counts. The J gene is TRBJ1-1, the V gene TRBV3-1; D possibly corresponds to TRBD1 (6 bases). Trimming removed 1 base at V and 3 bases at J, with 12 bases between. CDR1 is LGHDT and CDR2 is YNNKEL in the germline V gene (reference sequence). The CDR3 has 15 residues. This CDR3 is CASSQGPDRYTEAFF. The DNA of the CDR3 is TGTGCCAGCAGCCAAGGCCCCGACAGGTACACTGAAGCTTTCTTT.

The rearrangement joins TRBV20-1 to TRBJ1-2; the D is unclear. The V end was cut by 0 bases, the J end by 0 bases, with 11 bases between. Germline CDR1 and CDR2: DFQATT and SNEGSKA (reference sequence). The CDR3 length is 15 residues. The DNA of the CDR3 is TGCAGTGCTAGAGAAGGGATCGTTTCTAACTATGGCTACACCTTC. This translates into CSAREGIVSNYGYTF.

The CDR3 DNA sequence: TGTGCCAGCAGCCAGCCCAGCGGGCCGGCAGCCAAAAACATTCAGTACTTC. Translation gives CASSQPSGPAAKNIQYF. The rearrangement links TRBV3-1 to TRBJ2-4; a weak D match, TRBD2 (6 bases). Germline CDR1 LGHDT, CDR2 YNNKEL (reference sequence). The CDR3 spans 17 residues. Trimming took off 3 bases at V and 0 bases at J, with 15 bases between the two ends.

The V call is TRBV24-1, the J call TRBJ1-2; TRBD1 might be the D (5 bases). With 0 bases removed from V and 7 bases from J, the gap between germline ends came to 14 bases. This CDR3 spans 15 amino acids. Germline V CDR1 and CDR2: KGHDR, SFDVKD. The CDR3 region is CATSDLRGFYPGYTF. CDR3 nucleotide sequence: TGTGCCACCAGTGATTTGCGGGGCTTTTACCCTGGCTACACCTTC.

CDR3 nucleotides: TGTGCCAGCAGCCCGACAGGGGCTGGGTATCAGCCCCAGCATTTT. It codes for CASSPTGAGYQPQHF. This chain connects TRBV7-2 to TRBJ1-5; 8 bases align to TRBD1. After removal of 5 bases from V and 5 bases from J, the junction contained 8 bases not matched to a gene. Germline lookup yields CDR1 SGHTA and CDR2 FQGNSA. The length of the CDR3 is 15 residues. Complete variable domain (other parts from reference TRBV7-2 and TRBJ1-5): GAGVSQSPSNKVTEKGKDVELRCDPISGHTALYWYRQSLGQGLEFLIYFQGNSAPDKSGLPSDRFSAERTGGSVSTLTIQRTQQEDSAVYLCASSPTGAGYQPQHFGDGTRLSIL.

V and J are TRBV4-1 and TRBJ1-6, with a tentative D call TRBD1 (5 bases). V lost 0 bases to trimming and J lost 9 bases, with 15 bases between them. This CDR3 has 16 amino acids. Germline values: CDR1 MGHRA, CDR2 YSYEKL. DNA of the CDR3: TGCGCCAGCAGCCAAGACCCTGGGACTCTGACTTCACCCCTCCACTTT. It codes for CASSQDPGTLTSPLHF.